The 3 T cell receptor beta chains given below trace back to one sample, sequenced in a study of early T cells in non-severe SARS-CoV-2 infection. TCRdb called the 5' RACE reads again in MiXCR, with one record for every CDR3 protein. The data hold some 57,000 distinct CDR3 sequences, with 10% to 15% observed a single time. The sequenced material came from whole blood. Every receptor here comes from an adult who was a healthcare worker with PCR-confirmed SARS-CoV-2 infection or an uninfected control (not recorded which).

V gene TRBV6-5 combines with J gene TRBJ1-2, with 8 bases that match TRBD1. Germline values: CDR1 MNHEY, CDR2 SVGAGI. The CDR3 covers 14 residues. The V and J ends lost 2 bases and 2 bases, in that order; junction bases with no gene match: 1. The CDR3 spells CASSYRDRNYGYTF. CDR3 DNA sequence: TGTGCCAGCAGTTACCGGGACAGGAACTATGGCTACACCTTC.

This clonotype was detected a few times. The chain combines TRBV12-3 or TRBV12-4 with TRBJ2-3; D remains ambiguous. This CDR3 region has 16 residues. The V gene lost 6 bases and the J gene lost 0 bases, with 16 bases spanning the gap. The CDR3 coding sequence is TGTGCCAGCAGCTCCCATCACACGGCTAGCACAGATACGCAGTATTTT. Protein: CASSSHHTASTDTQYF.

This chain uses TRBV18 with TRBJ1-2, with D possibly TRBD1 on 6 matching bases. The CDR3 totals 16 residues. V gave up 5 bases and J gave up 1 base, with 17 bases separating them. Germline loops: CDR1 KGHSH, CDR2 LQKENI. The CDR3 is CASSSDRPEINYGYTF. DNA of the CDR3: TGTGCCAGCTCATCAGACAGGCCTGAAATTAACTATGGCTACACCTTC.